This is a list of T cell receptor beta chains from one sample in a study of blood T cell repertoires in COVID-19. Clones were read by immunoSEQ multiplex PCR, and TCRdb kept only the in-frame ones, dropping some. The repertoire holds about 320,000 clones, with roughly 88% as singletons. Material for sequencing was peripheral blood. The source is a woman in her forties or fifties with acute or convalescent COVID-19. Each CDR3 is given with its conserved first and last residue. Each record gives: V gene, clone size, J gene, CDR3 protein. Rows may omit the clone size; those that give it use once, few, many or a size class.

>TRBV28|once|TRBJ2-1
CASSELAGSRDNEQFF
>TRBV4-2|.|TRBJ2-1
CASSQEPAPGLAGDPYNEQFF
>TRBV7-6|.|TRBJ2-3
CASSLRSGSFGGTDTQYF
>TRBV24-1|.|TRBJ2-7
CATSDLKAGEDYEQYF
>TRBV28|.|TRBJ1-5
CASRVGNQPQHF
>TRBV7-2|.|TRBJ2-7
CASSFTGPYEQYF
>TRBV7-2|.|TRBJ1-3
CASSALQGPRGNTIYF
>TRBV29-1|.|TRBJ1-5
CSALGGGNQPQHF
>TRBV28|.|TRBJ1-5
CASRRYGQWGRGDNQPQHF
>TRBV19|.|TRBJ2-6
CATQQGQGSGANVLTF
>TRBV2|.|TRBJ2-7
CASSGTGYEQYF
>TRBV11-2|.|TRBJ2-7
CASSPFYEQYF
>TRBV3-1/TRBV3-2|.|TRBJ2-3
CASSLTSGFTDTQYF